This entry lists 5 T cell receptor beta chains sequenced from one sample in a study of shared clonotypes between healthy human individuals. The protocol was immunoSEQ multiplex PCR, while the TCRdb copy is restricted to in-frame clones and leaves out a portion. This table holds more than 2,000,000 clones, over 85% found once. The sample was naive CD4+ T cells sorted from blood. Documented subset: CD45RA+ positively selected. The receptors stem from a man between 18 and 35 years old in good health.

The chain couples TRBV6-5 to TRBJ1-1, with D tentatively TRBD1 (5 bases). Trimming cost V 2 bases and J 0 bases, with 10 bases left between them. The germline CDR1 and CDR2 sequences are MNHEY and SVGAGI. The CDR3 covers 15 residues. The CDR3: CASSYRDHMNTEAFF. CDR3 sequence (DNA): TGTGCCAGCAGTTACAGGGACCACATGAACACTGAAGCTTTCTTT.

This rearrangement joins TRBV2 to TRBJ2-7; 10 positions match TRBD2. The length of the CDR3 is 15 residues. Germline CDR1 is SNHLY and CDR2 is FYNNEI. Trimming took 4 bases from V and 2 from J; bases not matched to a gene: 5. The CDR3 loop is CASSVQREGTYEQYF. The DNA of the CDR3 is TGTGCCAGCAGTGTACAGCGGGAGGGTACCTACGAGCAGTACTTC.

This chain connects TRBV4-2 to TRBJ2-3; 9 nucleotides align to TRBD1. The V gene end was trimmed by 4 bases and the J gene end by 2 bases; junction bases not matched to a gene: 10. Looked up from germline, CDR1 is LGHNA and CDR2 is YNFKEQ. The CDR3 has 17 residues. The CDR3 loop is CASSRLGQGLNTDTQYF. In DNA, the CDR3 is TGTGCCAGCAGCCGTTTAGGACAGGGGCTTAACACAGATACGCAGTATTTT.

To note about this clone: The junction does not match germline at one end; this may be a read error. This CDR3 is also generated by other DNA sequences in the sample. V usage is TRBV6-5 and J usage is TRBJ1-2, with D possibly being TRBD1 (6 bases). The CDR3 totals 13 residues. Germline V CDR1 and CDR2: MNHEY, SVGAGI. The CDR3 DNA reads TGTGCCAGCAGTTCAACAGGGTTGCGGGGCTACACCTTT. This translates into CASSSTGLRGYTF.

Worth noting for this clone: Other DNA sequences in this sample translate to the same CDR3. The DNA of the CDR3 is TGTGCCAGCAGCGTAGTCCAAGGCCCCAATTCACCCCTCCACTTT. Translating gives CASSVVQGPNSPLHF. V and J are TRBV9 and TRBJ1-6; the D is unclear. CDR1 is SGDLS, CDR2 YYNGEE, per germline. V gave up 0 bases and J gave up 7 bases, with 11 bases separating them. This CDR3 is built from 15 residues.